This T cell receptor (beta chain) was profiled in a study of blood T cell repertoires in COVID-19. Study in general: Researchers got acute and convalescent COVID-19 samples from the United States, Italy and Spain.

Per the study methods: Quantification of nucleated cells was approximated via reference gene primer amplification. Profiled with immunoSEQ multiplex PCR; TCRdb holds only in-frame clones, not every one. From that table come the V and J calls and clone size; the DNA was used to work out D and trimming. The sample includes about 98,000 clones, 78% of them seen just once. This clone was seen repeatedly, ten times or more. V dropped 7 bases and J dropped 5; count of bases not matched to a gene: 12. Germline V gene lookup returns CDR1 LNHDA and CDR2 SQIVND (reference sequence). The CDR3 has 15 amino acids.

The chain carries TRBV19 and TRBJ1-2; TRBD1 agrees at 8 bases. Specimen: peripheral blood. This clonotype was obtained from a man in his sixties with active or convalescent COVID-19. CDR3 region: CASTHAGTGGYGYTF. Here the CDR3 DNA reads TGTGCCAGTACCCACGCGGGGACAGGCGGGTATGGCTACACCTTC.